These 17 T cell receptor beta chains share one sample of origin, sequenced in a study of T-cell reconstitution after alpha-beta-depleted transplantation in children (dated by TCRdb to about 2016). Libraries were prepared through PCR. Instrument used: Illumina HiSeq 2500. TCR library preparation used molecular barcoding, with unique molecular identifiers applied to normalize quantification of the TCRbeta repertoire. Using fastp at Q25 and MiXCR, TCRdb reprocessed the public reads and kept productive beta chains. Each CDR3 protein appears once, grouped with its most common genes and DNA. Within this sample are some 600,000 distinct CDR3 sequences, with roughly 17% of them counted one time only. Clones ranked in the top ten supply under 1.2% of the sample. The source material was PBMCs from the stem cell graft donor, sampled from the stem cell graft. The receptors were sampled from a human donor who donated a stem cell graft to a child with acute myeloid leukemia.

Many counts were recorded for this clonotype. The CDR3 spells CASSSGGSSGNTIYF. Written as DNA, the CDR3 is TGTGCCAGCAGTTCGGGGGGTTCCTCTGGAAACACCATATATTTT. The chain is built from TRBV12-3 or TRBV12-4 and TRBJ1-3; D perhaps matches TRBD1 (5 bases). The CDR3 loop spans 15 amino acids. V was clipped by 4 bases and J by 0 bases, with 10 bases between them.

CDR3 sequence (DNA): TGCGCCAGCAGCGGGGAATTAGCGGGGTTCTCCAATGAGCAGTTCTTC. Amino acids: CASSGELAGFSNEQFF. The J gene is TRBJ2-1, the V gene TRBV5-1; 8 bases are shared with TRBD2. V was clipped by 4 bases and J by 6 bases; unmatched bases: 12. The CDR3 has 16 amino acids. CDR1 is SGHRS, CDR2 YFSETQ, per germline.

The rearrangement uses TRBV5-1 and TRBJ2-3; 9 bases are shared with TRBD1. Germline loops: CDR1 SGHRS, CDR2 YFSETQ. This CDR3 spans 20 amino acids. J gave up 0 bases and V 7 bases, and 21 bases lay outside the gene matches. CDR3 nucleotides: TGCGCCAGCCGATACTTCGGGACAGGGTTTTCCCCGGTCAGCACAGATACGCAGTATTTT. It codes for CASRYFGTGFSPVSTDTQYF.

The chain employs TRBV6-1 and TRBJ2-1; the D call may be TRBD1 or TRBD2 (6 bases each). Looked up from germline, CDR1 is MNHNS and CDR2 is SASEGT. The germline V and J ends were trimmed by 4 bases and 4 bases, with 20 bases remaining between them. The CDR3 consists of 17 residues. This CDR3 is CASSARGATSRYNEQFF. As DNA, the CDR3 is TGTGCCAGCAGTGCAAGGGGGGCGACGTCCCGATACAATGAGCAGTTCTTC.

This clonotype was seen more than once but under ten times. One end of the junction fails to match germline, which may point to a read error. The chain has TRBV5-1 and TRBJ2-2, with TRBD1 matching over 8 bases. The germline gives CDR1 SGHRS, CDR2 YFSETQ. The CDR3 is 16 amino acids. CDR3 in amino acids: CASSLQGQGNTGELFF. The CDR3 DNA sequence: TGTGCCAGCAGTTTGCAAGGACAGGGAAACACCGGGGAGCTGTTTTTT.

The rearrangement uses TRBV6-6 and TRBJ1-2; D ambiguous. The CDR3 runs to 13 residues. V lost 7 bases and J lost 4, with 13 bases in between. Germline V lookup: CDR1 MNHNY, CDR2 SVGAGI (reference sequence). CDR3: CASNNERFYGYTF. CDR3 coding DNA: TGTGCCAGCAACAACGAGCGGTTCTATGGCTACACCTTC.

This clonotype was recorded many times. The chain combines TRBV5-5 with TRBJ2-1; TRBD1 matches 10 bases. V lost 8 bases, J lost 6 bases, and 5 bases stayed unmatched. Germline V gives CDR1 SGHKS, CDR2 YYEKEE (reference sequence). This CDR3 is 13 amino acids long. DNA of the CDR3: TGTGCCAGTGGACAGGGGGGGATCAATGAGCAGTTCTTC. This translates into CASGQGGINEQFF.

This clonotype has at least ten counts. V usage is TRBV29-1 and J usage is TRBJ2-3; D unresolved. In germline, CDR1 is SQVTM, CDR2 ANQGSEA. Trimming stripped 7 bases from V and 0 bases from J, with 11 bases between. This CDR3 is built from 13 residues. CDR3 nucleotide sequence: TGCAGCGGGGTTGCGGTTAGCACAGATACGCAGTATTTT. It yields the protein CSGVAVSTDTQYF.

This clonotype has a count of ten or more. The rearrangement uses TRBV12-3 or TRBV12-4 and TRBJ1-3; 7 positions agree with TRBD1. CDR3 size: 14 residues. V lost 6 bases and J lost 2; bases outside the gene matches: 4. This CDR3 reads CASRPTGTGNTIYF. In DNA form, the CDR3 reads TGTGCCAGCAGACCGACAGGGACTGGAAACACCATATATTTT.

In nucleotides, the CDR3 is TGTGCCGCAAGGGAGGGGTATGGCTATGGCTACACCTTC. This sequence encodes CAAREGYGYGYTF. The V call is TRBV7-2, the J call TRBJ1-2, with a possible D match to TRBD1 (5 bases). The germline V gene has CDR1 SGHTA and CDR2 FQGNSA. The CDR3 runs 13 residues. V lost 11 bases, J lost 4 bases, and 17 bases lay in between.

The DNA of the CDR3 is TGTGCCAGCAGTTTTCCCCGGGACACAGAGACCCAGTACTTC. Its protein is CASSFPRDTETQYF. The V gene is TRBV12-3 or TRBV12-4, the J gene TRBJ2-5, with D perhaps matching TRBD1 (6 bases). Trimming removed 3 bases at V and 4 bases at J, with 12 bases between. This CDR3 has 14 amino acids.

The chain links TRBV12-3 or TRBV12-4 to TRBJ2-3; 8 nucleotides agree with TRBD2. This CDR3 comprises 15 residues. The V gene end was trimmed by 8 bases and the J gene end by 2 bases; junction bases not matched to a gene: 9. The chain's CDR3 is CASHYGGAHTDTQYF. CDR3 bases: TGTGCCAGCCACTACGGGGGGGCCCACACAGATACGCAGTATTTT.

The CDR3 DNA reads as TGCAGTGCTAGCGCGACTAGCGGGCACACAGATACGCAGTATTTT. This gives the protein CSASATSGHTDTQYF. V usage is TRBV20-1 and J usage is TRBJ2-3, with TRBD2 matching 10 bases. This CDR3 is 15 amino acids long. The ends lost 3 bases at V and 2 bases at J; junction bases unmatched: 5. Germline CDR1 is DFQATT and CDR2 is SNEGSKA (reference sequence).

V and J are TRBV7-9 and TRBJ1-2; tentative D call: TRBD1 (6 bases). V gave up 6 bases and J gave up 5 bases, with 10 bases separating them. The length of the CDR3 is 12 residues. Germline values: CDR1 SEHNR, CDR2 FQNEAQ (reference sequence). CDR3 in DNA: TGTGCCAGCAGACGGACAGATTATGGCTACACCTTC. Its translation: CASRRTDYGYTF.

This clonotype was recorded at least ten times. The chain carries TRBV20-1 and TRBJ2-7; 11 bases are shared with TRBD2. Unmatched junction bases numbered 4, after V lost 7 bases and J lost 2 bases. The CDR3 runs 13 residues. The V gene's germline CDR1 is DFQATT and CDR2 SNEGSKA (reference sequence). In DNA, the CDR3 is TGCAGTGGTAGCGGGGGGGGCACCTACGAGCAGTACTTC. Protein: CSGSGGGTYEQYF.

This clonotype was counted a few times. The CDR3 sequence is CASSPEAHNEQFF. The CDR3 bases are TGTGCCAGCAGTCCCGAGGCACACAATGAGCAGTTCTTC. The chain joins TRBV7-6 to TRBJ2-1; D gene unclear. This CDR3 is 13 amino acids long. V lost 6 bases and J 5 bases, leaving 11 bases between the germline ends. Germline CDR1 SGHVS, CDR2 FNYEAQ.

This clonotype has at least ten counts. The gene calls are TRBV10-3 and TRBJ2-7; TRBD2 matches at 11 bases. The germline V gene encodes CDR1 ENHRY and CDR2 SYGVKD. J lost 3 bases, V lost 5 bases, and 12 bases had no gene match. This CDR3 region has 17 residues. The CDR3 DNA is TGTGCCATCAGTTCGACCGCCGTCGGGACTAGCGGCTACGAGCAGTACTTC. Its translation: CAISSTAVGTSGYEQYF.